A single sample gave rise to the 19 T cell receptor beta chains below, sequenced in a study of siplizumab effects on memory and regulatory T cells. Only in-frame clones appear in the TCRdb table, and some are missing; sequencing was by immunoSEQ multiplex PCR. The repertoire holds tens of thousands of clones, with 90% to 98% as singletons. The sequenced sample consisted of naive CD8+ T cells sorted from blood. The receptors stem from a human donor in good health.

The V and J genes are TRBV7-9 and TRBJ2-7; D might be TRBD2 (7 bases). The germline V gene encodes CDR1 SEHNR and CDR2 FQNEAQ (reference sequence). The CDR3 spans 14 residues. The V gene lost 5 bases and the J gene lost 6 bases, with 17 bases spanning the gap. This chain's CDR3 is CASSPPAGAGEQYF. DNA for the CDR3: TGTGCCAGCAGCCCGCCCGCGGGGGCGGGCGAGCAGTACTTC.

This chain uses TRBV28 with TRBJ1-2; tentatively, D is TRBD1 (5 bases). V lost 3 bases to trimming and J lost 5 bases, with 16 bases between them. CDR3 length equals 15 residues. CDR1 and CDR2 from the germline V gene are MDHEN and SYDVKM. The CDR3 reads CASSFRDAWLYGYTF. CDR3 DNA sequence: TGTGCCAGCAGTTTCCGGGACGCTTGGCTTTATGGCTACACCTTC.

This sequence joins TRBV5-1 and TRBJ1-1; D possibly corresponds to TRBD1 (5 bases). The CDR3 consists of 15 residues. V lost 5 bases and J lost 7, with 21 bases in between. Looked up from germline, CDR1 is SGHRS and CDR2 is YFSETQ. The CDR3 region is CASRVGAESSNEAFF. CDR3 sequence (DNA): TGCGCCAGCAGAGTCGGGGCAGAAAGCTCTAATGAAGCTTTCTTT.

This chain links TRBV5-1 with TRBJ2-7; 9 nucleotides agree with TRBD1. This CDR3 has 15 amino acids. Losses at the gene ends were 4 bases for V and 3 bases for J; bases not matched to a gene: 8. CDR1 is SGHRS and CDR2 is YFSETQ in the germline V gene. The CDR3 sequence: CASSPTGGGGYEQYF. In DNA, the CDR3 is TGCGCCAGCAGCCCTACAGGGGGCGGTGGCTACGAGCAGTACTTC.

The rearrangement uses TRBV19 and TRBJ2-1, with a weak D call TRBD2 (6 bases). Trimming took off 6 bases at V and 6 bases at J, with 15 bases between the two ends. The CDR3 totals 14 residues. CDR1 LNHDA and CDR2 SQIVND come from the germline V gene (reference sequence). This CDR3 reads CASSLKMGGNEQFF. The CDR3 DNA reads as TGTGCCAGTAGCCTCAAGATGGGGGGCAATGAGCAGTTCTTC. The full variable domain, in which reference TRBV19 and TRBJ2-1 provide the parts outside the CDR3, is DGGITQSPKYLFRKEGQNVTLSCEQNLNHDAMYWYRQDPGQGLRLIYYSQIVNDFQKGDIAEGYSVSREKKESFPLTVTSAQKNPTAFYLCASSLKMGGNEQFFGPGTRLTVL.

The chain employs TRBV29-1 and TRBJ2-7; 9 bases map to TRBD1. The trim removed 2 bases at V and 3 bases at J, leaving 5 bases unmatched. The germline CDR1 and CDR2 sequences are SQVTM and ANQGSEA. The CDR3 loop spans 14 amino acids. The CDR3: CSVELADRGYEQYF. The DNA for the CDR3 is TGCAGCGTTGAACTGGCGGACAGGGGCTACGAGCAGTACTTC.

The chain couples TRBV19 to TRBJ2-1; 7 nucleotides match TRBD2. The CDR3 extends over 15 amino acids. CDR1 is LNHDA and CDR2 is SQIVND in the germline V gene (reference sequence). V dropped 3 bases and J dropped 5; count of bases not matched to a gene: 7. The CDR3 reads CASSIGGGGHNEQFF. CDR3 sequence (DNA): TGTGCCAGTAGTATCGGCGGCGGGGGACACAATGAGCAGTTCTTC. Drawing the rest from reference TRBV19 and TRBJ2-1, the complete variable domain is DGGITQSPKYLFRKEGQNVTLSCEQNLNHDAMYWYRQDPGQGLRLIYYSQIVNDFQKGDIAEGYSVSREKKESFPLTVTSAQKNPTAFYLCASSIGGGGHNEQFFGPGTRLTVL.

This clone was seen just once. The chain carries TRBV27 and TRBJ2-1, with a possible D match to TRBD2 (6 bases). V lost 2 bases and J lost 7, with 6 bases in between. Germline V gene sequence: CDR1 MNHEY, CDR2 SMNVEV (reference sequence). This CDR3 has 12 residues. This chain's CDR3 is CASSLAGNEQFF. Written as DNA, the CDR3 is TGTGCCAGCAGTTTAGCGGGGAATGAGCAGTTCTTC.

The V gene is TRBV4-2, the J gene TRBJ2-2; no clear D gene. The CDR3 consists of 15 residues. The V gene's germline CDR1 is LGHNA and CDR2 YNFKEQ. Trimming removed 0 bases from V and 1 base from J, with 6 bases in between. In DNA, the CDR3 is TGTGCCAGCAGCCAAGATCCCGGGAACACCGGGGAGCTGTTTTTT. Protein product: CASSQDPGNTGELFF.

The CDR3 nucleotides are TGTGCCAGCAGCCTACCAGAGCGCAATCAGCCCCAGCATTTT. Protein product: CASSLPERNQPQHF. This chain links TRBV7-8 with TRBJ1-5; D is unresolved. V gave up 5 bases and J gave up 2 bases, with 10 bases separating them. Germline CDR1 and CDR2: SGHVS and FQNEAQ. The CDR3 length is 14 residues.

The chain combines TRBV11-1 with TRBJ2-7; D might be TRBD1 (6 bases). V was cut by 2 bases and J by 2 bases, with 13 bases left in between. This CDR3 is 15 amino acids long. Germline V gives CDR1 SGHAT, CDR2 FQDESV (reference sequence). CDR3 sequence reads: CASSLNSDSTYEQYF. For the CDR3, the DNA is TGTGCCAGCAGCTTAAACTCGGACAGTACCTACGAGCAGTACTTC.

This sequence joins TRBV7-9 and TRBJ1-2, with 7 bases identical to TRBD1. Trimming took 5 bases from V and 8 from J; bases not matched to a gene: 5. This CDR3 has 12 residues. The V gene's germline CDR1 is SEHNR and CDR2 FQNEAQ (reference sequence). The CDR3 DNA is TGTGCCAGCAGCACGAGACAGGGAGGCTACACCTTC. Protein product: CASSTRQGGYTF.

As concerns this clone: Additional DNA sequences in this sample encode the identical CDR3. V gene TRBV4-1 combines with J gene TRBJ2-5; D call uncertain. This CDR3 comprises 12 residues. Trimming stripped 0 bases from V and 4 bases from J, with 3 bases between. Germline V CDR1 and CDR2: MGHRA, YSYEKL. Here the CDR3 DNA reads TGCGCCAGCAGCCAAGATTTAGAGACCCAGTACTTC. Residues: CASSQDLETQYF.

This rearrangement joins TRBV7-9 to TRBJ1-2; no definite D call. V lost 5 bases and J lost 4, with 11 bases in between. The CDR3 has 13 amino acids. Germline V lookup: CDR1 SEHNR, CDR2 FQNEAQ (reference sequence). CDR3 in amino acids: CASSKPAIYGYTF. The CDR3 DNA reads as TGTGCCAGCAGCAAGCCGGCCATCTATGGCTACACCTTC. The whole variable domain, filled in from reference TRBV7-9 and TRBJ1-2, reads DTGVSQNPRHKITKRGQNVTFRCDPISEHNRLYWYRQTLGQGPEFLTYFQNEAQLEKSRLLSDRFSAERPKGSFSTLEIQRTEQGDSAMYLCASSKPAIYGYTFGSGTRLTVV.

The rearrangement links TRBV27 to TRBJ1-5, with a possible D match to TRBD1 (5 bases). Trimming shortened V by 6 bases and J by 3 bases, and 12 bases separated the two germline ends. There are 14 residues in the CDR3. Germline assignment: CDR1 MNHEY and CDR2 SMNVEV (reference sequence). The CDR3 DNA is TGTGCCAGCAGAACAGGTACTGCCAATCAGCCCCAGCATTTT. Encoded protein: CASRTGTANQPQHF.

The V and J genes are TRBV29-1 and TRBJ2-2; TRBD1 might be the D (6 bases). CDR3 length: 12 residues. The germline CDR1 and CDR2 sequences are SQVTM and ANQGSEA. Trimming pared 5 bases from V and 4 bases from J, leaving 8 bases between. In DNA form, the CDR3 reads TGCAGCGTTCTCAGGGGCACCGGGGAGCTGTTTTTT. Translation: CSVLRGTGELFF.

The gene calls are TRBV27 and TRBJ2-3; D is ambiguous. The germline gives CDR1 MNHEY, CDR2 SMNVEV (reference sequence). The CDR3 has 13 residues. V lost 4 bases and J lost 5, with 10 bases in between. CDR3 sequence (DNA): TGTGCCAGCAGTTATTATACGGGAGATACGCAGTATTTT. Translated, it gives CASSYYTGDTQYF.

The V gene is TRBV5-4, the J gene TRBJ2-2; D gene uncertain. The V end lost 5 bases, the J end lost 4 bases, and 9 bases lay between the germline ends. The germline CDR1 and CDR2 sequences are SGHNT and YYREEE (reference sequence). This CDR3 is 13 amino acids long. CDR3 DNA: TGTGCCAGCAGACCTGGCGGCACCGGGGAGCTGTTTTTT. Translating it yields CASRPGGTGELFF.

This chain connects TRBV9 to TRBJ1-5; tentative D call: TRBD1 (5 bases). This CDR3 is 13 amino acids long. Germline CDR1 SGDLS, CDR2 YYNGEE. Trimming shortened V by 5 bases and J by 6 bases, and 12 bases separated the two germline ends. The CDR3 region is CASSTDSFQPQHF. The CDR3 DNA follows: TGTGCCAGCAGTACCGACAGCTTTCAGCCCCAGCATTTT. Full variable domain (remainder filled in from reference TRBV9 and TRBJ1-5): DSGVTQTPKHLITATGQRVTLRCSPRSGDLSVYWYQQSLDQGLQFLIQYYNGEERAKGNILERFSAQQFPDLHSELNLSSLELGDSALYFCASSTDSFQPQHFGDGTRLSIL.